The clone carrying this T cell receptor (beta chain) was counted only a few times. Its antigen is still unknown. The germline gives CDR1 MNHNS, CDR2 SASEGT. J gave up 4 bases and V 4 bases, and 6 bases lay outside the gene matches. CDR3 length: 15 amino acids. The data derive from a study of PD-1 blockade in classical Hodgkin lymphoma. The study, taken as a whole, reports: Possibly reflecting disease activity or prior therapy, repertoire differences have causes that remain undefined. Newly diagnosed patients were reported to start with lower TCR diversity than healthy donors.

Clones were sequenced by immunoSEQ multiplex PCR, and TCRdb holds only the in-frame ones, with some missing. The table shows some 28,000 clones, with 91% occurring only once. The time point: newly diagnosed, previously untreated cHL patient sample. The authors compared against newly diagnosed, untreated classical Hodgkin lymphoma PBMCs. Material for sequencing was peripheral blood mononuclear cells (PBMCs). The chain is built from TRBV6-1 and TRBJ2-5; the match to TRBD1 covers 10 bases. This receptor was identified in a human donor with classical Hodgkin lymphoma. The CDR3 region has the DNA TGTGCCAGCAGTGCCGACAGGGGGCGACGAGAGACCCAGTACTTC. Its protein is CASSADRGRRETQYF.